This TCR beta chain was documented in a study of cytomegalovirus exposure and HLA in healthy donors. Points from the study as a whole: The listing of 150 or so TCR beta chains classed them as cytomegalovirus-associated.

Turning to this clone: What it binds is not known.

The CDR3 runs to 11 residues. CDR1 and CDR2 (germline): MNHEY, SMNVEV (reference sequence). V lost 3 bases and J 7 bases, leaving 4 bases between the germline ends. Here immunoSEQ multiplex PCR was the method, and the copy in TCRdb shows in-frame clones only, minus some. The table records 200,000 or so clones, approximately 86% of them present only once. Sequenced sample: PBMCs. This chain links TRBV27 with TRBJ2-1; unclear D gene. The TCR comes from a woman aged 18-29 years in good health and CMV-seronegative. CDR3 nucleotide sequence: TGTGCCAGCAGTTTCAGTAATGAGCAGTTCTTC. It codes for CASSFSNEQFF.